This T cell receptor (beta chain) was captured in a study of CD8 T cells in ankylosing spondylitis. This clonotype was seen only a few times. The CDR3 is 14 residues long. Germline V gives CDR1 DFQATT, CDR2 SNEGSKA (reference sequence). Trimming removed 3 bases from V and 3 bases from J, with 14 bases in between. Using its own MiXCR run on the 5' RACE reads, TCRdb lists one record per CDR3 protein. The profile shows 250,000 to 350,000 distinct CDR3 sequences, 20% of them singletons. The chain carries TRBV20-1 and TRBJ1-1; the D is unclear. This TCR derives from a female donor with ankylosing spondylitis or in good health (not recorded which). The sequenced material came from blood, either unsorted or a sorted T cell fraction (not recorded which). This CDR3 is CSARRAGRDTEAFF. DNA for the CDR3: TGCAGTGCTAGGAGGGCGGGGAGGGACACTGAAGCTTTCTTT.